This T cell receptor (beta chain) was obtained from a study of stem cell transplantation in POMP-related autoinflammatory disease. Across the study: CD8+ T cells were low and CD4+ cells naive-skewed before transplant.

Assay: immunoSEQ multiplex PCR; the TCRdb copy retains only in-frame clones and omits some. Of tens of thousands of clones in the sample, approximately 90% were seen once. The material was CD4+ T cells from PBMCs, obtained after stem cell transplantation. The TCR was taken from a human patient with POMP-related autoinflammation and immune dysregulation (PRAID). The graft donor may have contributed some T cells.

The CDR3 DNA reads as TGTGCCTGGAGCCTTATGGGACAGGGATTTAATACGGAGCAGTACTTC. Its translation is CAWSLMGQGFNTEQYF. This chain connects TRBV30 to TRBJ2-7; 9 bases are shared with TRBD1. Per germline, CDR1 GTSNPN and CDR2 SVGIG (reference sequence). The CDR3 has 16 amino acids. V lost 3 bases to trimming and J lost 7 bases; unmatched junction nucleotides: 16.